The following is a T cell receptor (beta chain) sequence with its context. The sample is drawn from a study of T cells in localized non-small cell lung cancer. The CDR3 length is 14 residues. From germline, CDR1 is SEHNR and CDR2 FQNEAQ (reference sequence). V dropped 4 bases and J dropped 7; count of bases not matched to a gene: 7. Clones were sequenced by immunoSEQ multiplex PCR, and TCRdb holds only the in-frame ones, with some missing. This sample yields around 28,000 clones, of which 85% to 90% are seen a single time; just under 3% belongs to the top ten. This clonotype originated in an older female donor with stage I lung adenocarcinoma. The sequences come from peripheral blood, collected before any cancer treatment. The chain uses TRBV7-9 and TRBJ2-1; 7 bases line up with TRBD2. The CDR3 DNA follows: TGTGCCAGCAGCTACGAGCGGGGCCTAAATGAGCAGTTCTTC. Protein sequence: CASSYERGLNEQFF.